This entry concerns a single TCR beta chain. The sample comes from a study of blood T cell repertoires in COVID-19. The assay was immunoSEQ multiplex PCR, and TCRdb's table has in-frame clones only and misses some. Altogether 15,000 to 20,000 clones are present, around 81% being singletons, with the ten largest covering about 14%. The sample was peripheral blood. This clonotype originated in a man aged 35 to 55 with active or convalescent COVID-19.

The CDR3 DNA reads as TGCGCCAGCAGTCCGTCCCGGGAGACCCAGTACTTC. Encoded protein: CASSPSRETQYF. The genes are TRBV5-1 and TRBJ2-5; D gene ambiguous. Between the trimmed V and J ends, which lost 5 bases and 5 bases, there was a span of 10 bases. The CDR3 loop spans 12 amino acids. Germline CDR1 SGHRS, CDR2 YFSETQ.